Reported below is one T cell receptor (beta chain). Its target is unknown. Amplified material comprised TCR beta CDR3 regions derived from RNA transcripts. HTBI-primed first-round RT-PCR preceded second-round multiplex PCR. TCRdb processed the multiplex PCR reads anew with MiXCR; each CDR3 protein has one entry. The table has hundreds of thousands of distinct CDR3 sequences, under 15% seen once. The data were obtained in a study of Graves' ophthalmopathy and Graves' hyperthyroidism. Study observations and caveats: Blood also held most thyroid clonotypes expanded above 0.001 frequency. Ophthalmopathy and stable hyperthyroidism were discriminated by a 13-signature model, with 87.88% sensitivity and about 82% specificity. At around 68% sensitivity and 72.22% specificity, the model predicted progression of the ophthalmopathy.

The V and J ends lost 2 bases and 5 bases, in that order; junction bases with no gene match: 14. The length of the CDR3 is 17 residues. The receptor was derived from a woman younger than 45 with Graves' ophthalmopathy. Input material: blood. This sequence joins TRBV6-7 and TRBJ2-7; the match to TRBD1 covers 8 bases. TRBV6-7 is an ORF for which the function is uncertain. The CDR3 DNA reads as TGTGCCAGCAGTTACGGGCGCAGGGGGCACCCTTCCCACGAGCAGTACTTC. Translating gives CASSYGRRGHPSHEQYF.